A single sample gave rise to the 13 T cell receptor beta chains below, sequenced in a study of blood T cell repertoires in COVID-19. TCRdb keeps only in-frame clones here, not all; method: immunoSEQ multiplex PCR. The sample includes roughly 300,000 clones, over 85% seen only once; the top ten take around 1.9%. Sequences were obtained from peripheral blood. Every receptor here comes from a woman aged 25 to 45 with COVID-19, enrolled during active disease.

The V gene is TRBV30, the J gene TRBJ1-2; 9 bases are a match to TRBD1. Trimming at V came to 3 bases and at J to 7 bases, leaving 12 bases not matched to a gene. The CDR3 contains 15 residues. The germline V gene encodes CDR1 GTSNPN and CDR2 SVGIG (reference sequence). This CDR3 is CAWSRWDREGGGYTF. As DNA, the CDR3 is TGTGCCTGGAGCCGCTGGGACAGGGAGGGGGGTGGCTACACCTTC.

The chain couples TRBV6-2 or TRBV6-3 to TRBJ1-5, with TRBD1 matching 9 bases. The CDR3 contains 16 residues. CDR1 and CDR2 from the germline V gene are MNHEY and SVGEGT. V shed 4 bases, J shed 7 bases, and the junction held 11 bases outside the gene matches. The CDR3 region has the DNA TGTGCCAGCAGTTCCCCCGGGACAGGGCACGGACAGCCCCAGCATTTT. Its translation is CASSSPGTGHGQPQHF.

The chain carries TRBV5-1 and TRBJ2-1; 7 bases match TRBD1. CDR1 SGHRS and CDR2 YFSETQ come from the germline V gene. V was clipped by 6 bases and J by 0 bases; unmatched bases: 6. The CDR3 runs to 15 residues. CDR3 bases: TGCGCCAGCACCCAGGGGGATGGCTCCTACAATGAGCAGTTCTTC. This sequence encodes CASTQGDGSYNEQFF.

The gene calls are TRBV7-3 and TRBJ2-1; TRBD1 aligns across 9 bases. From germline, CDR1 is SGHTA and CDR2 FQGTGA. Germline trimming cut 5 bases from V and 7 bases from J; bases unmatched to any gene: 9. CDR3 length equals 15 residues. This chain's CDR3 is CASSLGGQGRNEQFF. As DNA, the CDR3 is TGTGCCAGCAGCCTCGGGGGACAGGGTAGAAATGAGCAGTTCTTC.

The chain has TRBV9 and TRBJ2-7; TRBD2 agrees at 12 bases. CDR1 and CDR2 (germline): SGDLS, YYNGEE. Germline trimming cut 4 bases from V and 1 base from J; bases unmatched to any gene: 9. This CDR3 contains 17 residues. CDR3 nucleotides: TGTGCCAGCAGCCCTGGACTAGCGGGGCTGTTGTCCTACGAGCAGTACTTC. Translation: CASSPGLAGLLSYEQYF.

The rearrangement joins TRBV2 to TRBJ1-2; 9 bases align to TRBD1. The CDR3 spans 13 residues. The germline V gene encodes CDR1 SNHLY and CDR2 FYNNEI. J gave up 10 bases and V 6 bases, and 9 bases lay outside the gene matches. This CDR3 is CASRGQGVGDYTF. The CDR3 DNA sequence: TGTGCCAGCAGGGGACAGGGCGTCGGTGACTACACCTTC.

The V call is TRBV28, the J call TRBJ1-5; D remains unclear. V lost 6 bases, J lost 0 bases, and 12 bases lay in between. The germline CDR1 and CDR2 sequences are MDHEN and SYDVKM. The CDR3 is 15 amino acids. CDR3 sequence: CASRNPGPSNQPQHF. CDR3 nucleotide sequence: TGTGCCAGCAGGAATCCGGGTCCTAGCAATCAGCCCCAGCATTTT. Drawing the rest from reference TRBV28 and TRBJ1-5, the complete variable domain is DVKVTQSSRYLVKRTGEKVFLECVQDMDHENMFWYRQDPGLGLRLIYFSYDVKMKEKGDIPEGYSVSREKKERFSLILESASTNQTSMYLCASRNPGPSNQPQHFGDGTRLSIL.

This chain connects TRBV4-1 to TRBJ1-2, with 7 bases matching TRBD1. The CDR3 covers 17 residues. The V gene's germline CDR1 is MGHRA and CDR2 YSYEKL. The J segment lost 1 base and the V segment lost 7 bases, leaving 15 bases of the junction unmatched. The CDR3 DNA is TGCGCCAGCACCGAATGGCATAGACAGGGTAATAACTATGGCTACACCTTC. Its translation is CASTEWHRQGNNYGYTF.

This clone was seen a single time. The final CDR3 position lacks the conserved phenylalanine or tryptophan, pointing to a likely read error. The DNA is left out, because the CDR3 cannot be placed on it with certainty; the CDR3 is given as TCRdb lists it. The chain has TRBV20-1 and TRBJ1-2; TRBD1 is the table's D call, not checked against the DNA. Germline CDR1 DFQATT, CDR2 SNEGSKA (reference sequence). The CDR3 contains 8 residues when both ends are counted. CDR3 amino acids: CSARAFLP.

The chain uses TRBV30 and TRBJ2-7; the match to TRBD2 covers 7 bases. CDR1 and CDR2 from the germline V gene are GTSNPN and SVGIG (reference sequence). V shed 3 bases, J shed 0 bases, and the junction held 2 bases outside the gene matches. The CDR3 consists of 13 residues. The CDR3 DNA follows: TGTGCCTGGAGGGGGGAGGGCTCCTACGAGCAGTACTTC. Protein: CAWRGEGSYEQYF.

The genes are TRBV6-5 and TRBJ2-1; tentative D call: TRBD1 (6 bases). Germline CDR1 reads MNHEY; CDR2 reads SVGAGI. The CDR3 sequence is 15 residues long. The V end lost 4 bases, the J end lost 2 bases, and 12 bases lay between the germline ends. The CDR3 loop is CASSLTGWAYNEQFF. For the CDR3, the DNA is TGTGCCAGCAGTTTGACAGGATGGGCCTACAATGAGCAGTTCTTC.

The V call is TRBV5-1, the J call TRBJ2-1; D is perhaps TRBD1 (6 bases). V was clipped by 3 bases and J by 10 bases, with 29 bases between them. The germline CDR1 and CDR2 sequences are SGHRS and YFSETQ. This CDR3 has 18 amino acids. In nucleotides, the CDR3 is TGCGCCAGCAGCTGGTCCGATTCCAGGGGAGAGGGACAATCGGAGCAGTTCTTC. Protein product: CASSWSDSRGEGQSEQFF.

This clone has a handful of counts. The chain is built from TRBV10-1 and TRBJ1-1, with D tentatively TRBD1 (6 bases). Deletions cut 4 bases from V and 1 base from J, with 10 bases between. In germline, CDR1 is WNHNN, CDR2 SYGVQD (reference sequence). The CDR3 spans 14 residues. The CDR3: CASSARGSNTEAFF. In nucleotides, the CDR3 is TGCGCCAGCAGTGCCAGGGGATCGAACACTGAAGCTTTCTTT.